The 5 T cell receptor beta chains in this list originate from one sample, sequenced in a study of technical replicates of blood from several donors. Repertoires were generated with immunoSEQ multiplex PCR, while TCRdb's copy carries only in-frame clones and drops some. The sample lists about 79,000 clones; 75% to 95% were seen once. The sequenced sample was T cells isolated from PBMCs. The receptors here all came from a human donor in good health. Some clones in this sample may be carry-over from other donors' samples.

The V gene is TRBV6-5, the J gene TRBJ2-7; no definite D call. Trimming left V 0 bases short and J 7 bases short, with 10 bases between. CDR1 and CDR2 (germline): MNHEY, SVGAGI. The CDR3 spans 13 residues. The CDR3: CASSYSINYEQYF. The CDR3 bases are TGTGCCAGCAGTTACTCGATAAACTATGAGCAGTACTTC.

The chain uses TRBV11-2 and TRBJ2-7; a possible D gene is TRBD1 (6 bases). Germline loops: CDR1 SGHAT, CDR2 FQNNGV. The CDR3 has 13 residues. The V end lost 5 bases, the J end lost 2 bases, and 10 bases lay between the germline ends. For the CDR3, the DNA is TGTGCCAGCAGCATCGGGACACCCTACGAGCAGTACTTC. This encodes CASSIGTPYEQYF.

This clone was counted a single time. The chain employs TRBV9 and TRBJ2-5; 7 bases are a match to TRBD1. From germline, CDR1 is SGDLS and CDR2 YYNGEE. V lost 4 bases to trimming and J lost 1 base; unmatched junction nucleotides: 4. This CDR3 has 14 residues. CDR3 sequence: CASSKGGSQETQYF. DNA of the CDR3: TGTGCCAGCAGCAAAGGGGGCAGCCAAGAGACCCAGTACTTC.

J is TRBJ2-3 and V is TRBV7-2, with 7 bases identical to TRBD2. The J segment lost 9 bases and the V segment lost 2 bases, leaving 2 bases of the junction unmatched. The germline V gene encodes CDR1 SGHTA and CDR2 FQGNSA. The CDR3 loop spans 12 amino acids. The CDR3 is CASSLRRETQYF. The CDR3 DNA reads TGTGCCAGCAGCTTAAGGCGGGAGACGCAGTATTTT.

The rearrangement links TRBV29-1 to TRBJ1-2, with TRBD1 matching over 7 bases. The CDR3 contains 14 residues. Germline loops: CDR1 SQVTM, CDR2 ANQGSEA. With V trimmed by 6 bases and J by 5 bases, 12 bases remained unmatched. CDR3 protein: CSVGTGTVLYGYTF. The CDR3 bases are TGCAGCGTGGGAACCGGGACAGTCCTTTATGGCTACACCTTC.